A selection of T cell receptor beta chains follows, all from one sample in a study of cytomegalovirus exposure and HLA in healthy donors. Clones were read by immunoSEQ multiplex PCR, and TCRdb kept only the in-frame ones, dropping some. Of about 150,000 clones listed, about three fifths were seen once; the top ten hold around 3%. The material sequenced was PBMCs. These receptors were obtained from a woman in her twenties or thirties in good health and CMV-seropositive. CDR3s include the opening cysteine and the closing phenylalanine or tryptophan. D genes are given only for firm matches. Clone size appears in some rows only: once, few, many, or a class for an expanded clone.

V gene,J gene,clone size,D gene,CDR3 DNA,CDR3 protein
TRBV5-4,TRBJ2-5,.,.,TGTGCCAGCAGCTCTACTAGAGACGAGACCCAGTACTTC,CASSSTRDETQYF
TRBV6-5,TRBJ1-3,.,TRBD1,TGTGCCAGCAGCCGACAGGGGATCTCTGGAAACAGCATATATTTT,CASSRQGISGNSIYF
TRBV13,TRBJ2-5,.,TRBD2,TGTGCCAGCAGCTTAGTCGGGACTAGGCAGGAGACCCAGTACTTC,CASSLVGTRQETQYF
TRBV2,TRBJ1-6,.,TRBD1,TGTGCCAGCAGAGCGGGACAGGGGCTAACCCTCTTCTATAATTCACCCCTCCACTTT,CASRAGQGLTLFYNSPLHF
TRBV7-8,TRBJ2-5,.,TRBD1,TGTGCCAGTAGAAACCACAGGGGGAGTTGGCAAGAGACCCAGTACTTC,CASRNHRGSWQETQYF
TRBV9,TRBJ2-7,.,.,TGTGCCAGCAGCATCAACCCCGACCAGGGTTACGAGCAGTACTTC,CASSINPDQGYEQYF
TRBV11-3,TRBJ2-7,.,.,TGTGCCAGCAGCTTTGCCCTCGGGGGATACGAGCAGTACTTC,CASSFALGGYEQYF
TRBV6-4,TRBJ1-6,.,.,TGTGCCAGCAGTGAGGGGGCGAATTCACCCCTCCACTTT,CASSEGANSPLHF
TRBV13,TRBJ2-1,.,TRBD2,TGTGCCAGCAGCGCGGGCAGCGGGAGGGCCGGAGAGCAGTTCTTC,CASSAGSGRAGEQFF
TRBV5-4,TRBJ2-5,.,TRBD2,TGTGCCAGCAGCTTGGGGACTAGCGGGGGGCTGTACCAAGAGACCCAGTACTTC,CASSLGTSGGLYQETQYF
TRBV5-5,TRBJ1-2,few,TRBD1,TGTGCCAGCAGCTTGCCTGGCAGGGGGAATGGCTACACCTTC,CASSLPGRGNGYTF
TRBV6-5,TRBJ1-3,.,.,TGTGCCAGCAGTTATACGTCGGCAGGACTTGGAAACACCATATATTTT,CASSYTSAGLGNTIYF
TRBV9,TRBJ1-2,few,.,TGTGCCAGCAGCGCCAGTCTCGCTAACTATGGCTACACCTTC,CASSASLANYGYTF
TRBV5-1,TRBJ1-1,.,TRBD1,TGCGCCAGCAGCTTCAATTCTCCGGGACAGGTGAACACTGAAGCTTTCTTT,CASSFNSPGQVNTEAFF
TRBV4-1,TRBJ2-5,.,.,TGCGCCAGCAGCCAGCCACGTGGAGCCAGCCAAGAGACCCAGTACTTC,CASSQPRGASQETQYF
TRBV4-2,TRBJ2-7,.,.,TGTGCCAGCAGCCAAGAACAGGGAACTTACGAGCAGTACTTC,CASSQEQGTYEQYF
TRBV21-1,TRBJ2-7,.,.,TGTGCCAGCGGATCGGACAGGAACCTCTCCTACGAGCAGTACTTC,CASGSDRNLSYEQYF
TRBV29-1,TRBJ1-2,.,.,TGCAGCGTTGAACCGTCGGGGTATGGCTACACCTTC,CSVEPSGYGYTF
TRBV2,TRBJ1-3,few,TRBD1,TGTGCCAGCAGTGAAAAGGACAGGGAAGGCTCTGGAAACACCATATATTTT,CASSEKDREGSGNTIYF
TRBV18,TRBJ2-7,.,TRBD1,TGTGCCAGCTCACCACAGGGGGCGATCTCCTACGAGCAGTACTTC,CASSPQGAISYEQYF
TRBV30,TRBJ1-6,.,TRBD1,TGTGCCTGGAAGGGGGCTTCCTATAATTCACCCCTCCACTTT,CAWKGASYNSPLHF
TRBV30,TRBJ2-7,.,.,TGTGCCTGGAGTATAGCCTACGAGCAGTACTTC,CAWSIAYEQYF
TRBV7-9,TRBJ1-4,.,TRBD1,TGTGCCAGCAGCTTCGACCGGGACAGGGTGGTAAAACTGTTTTTT,CASSFDRDRVVKLFF
TRBV19,TRBJ2-2,.,TRBD1,TGTGCCAGTAGCGGACAGGGTGGAACCGGGGAGCTGTTTTTT,CASSGQGGTGELFF
TRBV5-6,TRBJ1-1,.,.,TGTGCCAGCAATCCGTCCGGGAACACTGAAGCTTTCTTT,CASNPSGNTEAFF
TRBV27,TRBJ2-7,.,.,TGTGCCAGCCACGGGGACACACCCTACGAGCAGTACTTC,CASHGDTPYEQYF
TRBV7-9,TRBJ1-1,few,.,TGTGCCAGCAGCTCCCGAGGGGGGGCACAGGATGAAGCTTTCTTT,CASSSRGGAQDEAFF
TRBV19,TRBJ2-3,.,.,TGTGCCAGTAGTATTCGCGTGTCAGATACGCAGTATTTT,CASSIRVSDTQYF
TRBV7-9,TRBJ2-7,.,.,TGTGCCAGCAGCTTAACAGAAGACACAGCAGAGCAGTACTTC,CASSLTEDTAEQYF
TRBV5-4,TRBJ2-5,few,TRBD1,TGTGCCAGCAGCTGGACAGGGGTTAGGGGCCAAGAGACCCAGTACTTC,CASSWTGVRGQETQYF
TRBV10-3,TRBJ1-5,.,.,TGTGCCATCAGTGAGCACGGGAGGGCTCAGCCCCAGCATTTT,CAISEHGRAQPQHF
TRBV28,TRBJ2-3,once,.,TGTGCCAGCGGCAGCACAGATACGCAGTATTTT,CASGSTDTQYF
TRBV5-4,TRBJ2-1,.,TRBD2,TGTGCCAGCAGCCCGGGGAAGCGGGACGGAAATGAGCAGTTCTTC,CASSPGKRDGNEQFF
TRBV7-9,TRBJ1-1,.,.,TGTGCCAGCAGCTTAGCGACGGGGGGCGGCACTGAAGCTTTCTTT,CASSLATGGGTEAFF
TRBV6-5,TRBJ1-2,few,.,TGTGCCAGCAGTTCCGACAGAACTGGCTACACCTTC,CASSSDRTGYTF
TRBV19,TRBJ1-1,once,.,TGTGCCAGTAGTAGAAATAGCTTATCCACTGAAGCTTTCTTT,CASSRNSLSTEAFF
TRBV5-1,TRBJ2-7,.,TRBD1,TGCGCCAGCAGCTTGGGGACAGGGAAAGGTGTAAGGGGTACGAACTTC,CASSLGTGKGVRGTNF
TRBV5-1,TRBJ2-7,once,TRBD1,TGCGCCAGCAGCTTTACGGGACAGAACTACGAGCAGTACTTC,CASSFTGQNYEQYF
TRBV5-6,TRBJ2-3,few,.,TGTGCCAGCAGGAAACAGGCCCACACAGATACGCAGTATTTT,CASRKQAHTDTQYF
TRBV28,TRBJ1-5,.,.,TGTGCCAGCAAGTTTTTGAGATTAGTCCAGCCCCAGCATTTT,CASKFLRLVQPQHF
TRBV29-1,TRBJ1-2,.,TRBD1,TGCAGCGGGGGGGACAGGGGAAGAGGCTACACCTTC,CSGGDRGRGYTF
TRBV5-1,TRBJ2-7,.,TRBD1,TGCGCCAGCAGCACAGGGGGCGCTTCCTCATACGAGCAGTACTTC,CASSTGGASSYEQYF
TRBV5-8,TRBJ1-1,.,.,TGTGCCAGCAGCTTGCGGGCGGGGGGCACTGAAGCTTTCTTT,CASSLRAGGTEAFF
TRBV4-2,TRBJ2-7,.,TRBD2,TGTGCCAGCAGCCGCCATAGCGGGGGCAATTACGAGCAGTACTTC,CASSRHSGGNYEQYF
TRBV19,TRBJ2-5,.,TRBD2,TGTGCCAGTAGTCGGCGGGAGTGGCAAGAGACCCAGTACTTC,CASSRREWQETQYF
TRBV7-9,TRBJ2-1,few,.,TGTGCCAGCAGCTTACGCGGGGCCGACCGGAATGAGCAGTTCTTC,CASSLRGADRNEQFF
TRBV7-9,TRBJ1-5,few,.,TGTGCCAGCAGGGCAGGGGATCAGCCCCAGCATTTT,CASRAGDQPQHF
TRBV27,TRBJ2-5,once,.,TGTGCCAGCAGTTTAGGTGGTTGGAGGCCGCAGTACTTC,CASSLGGWRPQYF
TRBV5-8,TRBJ1-1,.,TRBD1,TGTGCCAGCAGCGGAAGGGACAGGGGCACTGAAGCTTTCTTT,CASSGRDRGTEAFF